Below are 25 T cell receptor beta chains sequenced from a single sample in a study of blood T cell repertoires in COVID-19. The protocol was immunoSEQ multiplex PCR, while the TCRdb copy is restricted to in-frame clones and leaves out a portion. The sample includes about 270,000 clones, around 85% seen only once; the top ten take more than 1.1%. Sequenced: peripheral blood. Receptors originate from a human donor with COVID-19, enrolled during active disease. The donor label of this sample is uncertain.

On this clone: The CDR3 does not end in the conserved phenylalanine or tryptophan, so this is likely a read error. Because the CDR3's place on the DNA is in doubt, the DNA is left out and the CDR3 is given as listed by TCRdb. The V gene is TRBV27, the J gene TRBJ2-7; the listed D gene, TRBD2, was not tested against the DNA. The CDR3 contains 13 residues when both ends are counted. CDR1 and CDR2 (germline): MNHEY, SMNVEV (reference sequence). The CDR3 loop reads CASSPGTSGHVSI.

The V and J genes are TRBV5-1 and TRBJ1-4; D is possibly TRBD1 (6 bases). Trimming pared 4 bases from V and 5 bases from J, leaving 12 bases between. CDR3 length equals 14 residues. Germline CDR1 reads SGHRS; CDR2 reads YFSETQ. CDR3 amino acids: CASSLYTGNEKLFF. The CDR3 nucleotides read TGCGCCAGCAGCCTGTATACAGGGAATGAAAAACTGTTTTTT.

The J gene is TRBJ1-6, the V gene TRBV28, with 10 bases fitting TRBD1. The CDR3 runs to 15 residues. V shed 4 bases and J 9 bases; nucleotides not matched to a gene: 6. Germline CDR1 reads MDHEN; CDR2 reads SYDVKM. This CDR3 reads CASSSTGGLVSPLHF. For the CDR3, the DNA is TGTGCCAGCAGTTCGACAGGGGGCCTCGTTTCACCCCTCCACTTT.

This sequence joins TRBV27 and TRBJ2-7, with D possibly matching TRBD1 (6 bases). Germline-derived CDR1 and CDR2 are MNHEY and SMNVEV (reference sequence). V was cut by 3 bases and J by 1 base, with 10 bases left in between. The CDR3 has 14 amino acids. CDR3 sequence: CASSFRGQSYEQYF. CDR3 in DNA: TGTGCCAGCAGTTTCCGAGGACAGTCCTACGAGCAGTACTTC.

In its sample, this clone was seen a few times. The chain is built from TRBV29-1 and TRBJ1-1, with D maybe TRBD1 (6 bases). Germline CDR1 is SQVTM and CDR2 is ANQGSEA. This CDR3 contains 14 residues. Trimming took off 3 bases at V and 1 base at J, with 12 bases between the two ends. CDR3: CSVDRVGQNTEAFF. CDR3 coding DNA: TGCAGCGTTGACCGAGTGGGACAGAACACTGAAGCTTTCTTT.

On this clone itself: This sample includes further DNA sequences coding for the same CDR3. The chain employs TRBV20-1 and TRBJ2-5; D call uncertain. The length of the CDR3 is 11 residues. Trimming cost V 3 bases and J 3 bases, with 5 bases left between them. Germline V gene data show CDR1 as DFQATT and CDR2 as SNEGSKA (reference sequence). CDR3 in DNA: TGCAGTGCTAGTGGCGAAGAGACCCAGTACTTC. Residues: CSASGEETQYF.

This clone appeared many times. The chain combines TRBV19 with TRBJ2-7; 8 nucleotides agree with TRBD2. Germline V gives CDR1 LNHDA, CDR2 SQIVND (reference sequence). The CDR3 is 14 amino acids. Trimming took 7 bases from V and 4 from J; bases not matched to a gene: 9. CDR3 coding DNA: TGTGCCAGTATGGGGTTAGCGGGATCATACGAGCAGTACTTC. This translates into CASMGLAGSYEQYF. Based on the CDR3 plus reference TRBV19 and TRBJ2-7, the full variable domain is DGGITQSPKYLFRKEGQNVTLSCEQNLNHDAMYWYRQDPGQGLRLIYYSQIVNDFQKGDIAEGYSVSREKKESFPLTVTSAQKNPTAFYLCASMGLAGSYEQYFGPGTRLTVT.

This clone appeared a few times. The V call is TRBV30, the J call TRBJ2-7; TRBD1 is a possible D gene (5 bases). CDR3 length equals 13 residues. Germline lookup yields CDR1 GTSNPN and CDR2 SVGIG (reference sequence). Trimming left V 3 bases short and J 3 bases short, with 12 bases between. The CDR3 DNA sequence: TGTGCCTGGAGACCCGACAGAGGCTACGAGCAGTACTTC. Protein sequence: CAWRPDRGYEQYF.

The genes are TRBV19 and TRBJ2-5; tentatively, D is TRBD2 (5 bases). From germline, CDR1 is LNHDA and CDR2 SQIVND (reference sequence). The CDR3 sequence is 15 residues long. Trimming pared 5 bases from V and 4 bases from J, leaving 17 bases between. Here the CDR3 reads CASSPVLGVLETQYF. The CDR3 DNA sequence: TGTGCCAGTAGTCCCGTATTGGGAGTTCTAGAGACCCAGTACTTC.

The sample holds a few counts of this clone. The J gene is TRBJ1-1, the V gene TRBV7-9, with D possibly matching TRBD1 (5 bases). The CDR3 runs 15 residues. V was trimmed by 1 base and J by 2 bases, leaving 11 bases between them. The germline CDR1 and CDR2 sequences are SEHNR and FQNEAQ (reference sequence). The CDR3 nucleotides are TGTGCCAGCAGCTTAGGGGCCAGGGCCAACACTGAAGCTTTCTTT. Amino acids: CASSLGARANTEAFF.

J is TRBJ2-5 and V is TRBV7-6; TRBD1 matches at 12 bases. The CDR3 length is 15 residues. V was clipped by 9 bases and J by 5 bases; unmatched bases: 10. Germline V gene data show CDR1 as SGHVS and CDR2 as FNYEAQ. CDR3 coding DNA: TGTGCCAGTGTGGCCGGGACAGGGGGCCAGGAGACCCAGTACTTC. It translates to CASVAGTGGQETQYF.

V usage is TRBV29-1 and J usage is TRBJ1-2; no reliable D call. V was shortened by 5 bases and J by 2 bases, with 6 bases between the two germline ends. Germline lookup yields CDR1 SQVTM and CDR2 ANQGSEA. This CDR3 is built from 11 residues. The CDR3 here is CSVLQNYGYTF. The DNA for the CDR3 is TGCAGCGTTCTCCAGAACTATGGCTACACCTTC.

The chain links TRBV28 to TRBJ1-5; 7 bases align to TRBD1. This CDR3 is built from 14 residues. V lost 5 bases to trimming and J lost 8 bases; unmatched junction nucleotides: 9. Germline V gene data show CDR1 as MDHEN and CDR2 as SYDVKM. For the CDR3, the DNA is TGTGCCAGCAGTGGAGGGGGCCCAGTGGAGCCCCAGCATTTT. It is translated as CASSGGGPVEPQHF.

This sequence joins TRBV30 and TRBJ1-5; the D gene is possibly TRBD1 (5 bases). V was clipped by 8 bases and J by 6 bases, with 17 bases between them. CDR1 and CDR2 (germline): GTSNPN, SVGIG (reference sequence). CDR3 size: 13 residues. CDR3 bases: TGTGCCACCGACAGTGCCATGGGTCAGCCCCAGCATTTT. Encoded protein: CATDSAMGQPQHF.

CDR3 protein: CASSDSGSGANVLTF. The DNA of the CDR3 is TGTGCCAGCAGTGATTCAGGCTCTGGGGCCAACGTCCTGACTTTC. The chain joins TRBV2 to TRBJ2-6, with unresolved D. CDR3 length equals 15 residues. The V end was cut by 3 bases, the J end by 0 bases, with 6 bases between. The germline gives CDR1 SNHLY, CDR2 FYNNEI.

A single count supports this clone. The rearrangement links TRBV3-1 (or the pseudogene TRBV3-2) to TRBJ2-1; 8 bases fit TRBD2. The CDR3 is made up of 16 amino acids. With V trimmed by 4 bases and J by 14 bases, 19 bases remained unmatched. Germline assignment: CDR1 LGHDT and CDR2 YNNKEL (reference sequence). The CDR3: CASSRDLAGSSGGKFF. In DNA form, the CDR3 reads TGTGCCAGCAGCCGAGACCTAGCGGGTTCATCTGGGGGGAAGTTCTTC.

The chain carries TRBV28 and TRBJ1-6, with 10 bases identical to TRBD1. The CDR3 runs 14 residues. V lost 4 bases and J lost 14; bases outside the gene matches: 8. Germline V gives CDR1 MDHEN, CDR2 SYDVKM. The CDR3 DNA sequence: TGTGCCAGCAGTTCCGGGACAGGGGTCGGGGCCCTCCACTTT. As protein: CASSSGTGVGALHF.

This rearrangement joins TRBV25-1 to TRBJ2-7, with D maybe TRBD1 (5 bases). The CDR3 length is 16 residues. With 4 bases removed from V and 3 bases from J, the gap between germline ends came to 19 bases. Germline CDR1 MGHDK, CDR2 SYGVNS. The CDR3 region has the DNA TGTGCCAGCAGTGGTAATAAGGTAGACAGCCTCTACGAGCAGTACTTC. Its protein product is CASSGNKVDSLYEQYF.

The chain uses TRBV5-6 and TRBJ1-2; 7 bases align to TRBD1. The V gene's germline CDR1 is SGHDT and CDR2 YYEEEE. The J segment lost 8 bases and the V segment lost 2 bases, leaving 6 bases of the junction unmatched. The CDR3 is made up of 13 amino acids. DNA of the CDR3: TGTGCCAGCAGCTTTGACAGGGCGAAAGGCTACACCTTC. Its protein product is CASSFDRAKGYTF.

V gene TRBV29-1 combines with J gene TRBJ1-1; tentatively, D is TRBD1 (5 bases). The CDR3 is made up of 13 amino acids. Germline V gene sequence: CDR1 SQVTM, CDR2 ANQGSEA. Trimming pared 7 bases from V and 4 bases from J, leaving 16 bases between. CDR3 DNA sequence: TGCAGCGGGGGGGAGCTCCACGCCACTGAAGCTTTCTTT. It is translated as CSGGELHATEAFF.

V gene TRBV18 combines with J gene TRBJ2-1; no clear D gene. The CDR3 has 17 residues. Germline V gives CDR1 KGHSH, CDR2 LQKENI. V was shortened by 2 bases and J by 3 bases, with 17 bases between the two germline ends. The CDR3 here is CASSPGASPLGYNEQFF. CDR3 DNA sequence: TGTGCCAGCTCACCAGGAGCCAGCCCTTTAGGCTACAATGAGCAGTTCTTC.

This clone was counted once. The J gene is TRBJ2-5, the V gene TRBV23-1, with TRBD2 identical over 14 bases. TRBV23-1 falls under the ORF class, with uncertain function. Trimming cost V 2 bases and J 2 bases; bases outside gene matches: 13. The CDR3 runs 20 residues. For the CDR3, the DNA is TGCGCCAGCAGTCAACCCGTCGGGACTAGCGGGGGAGGGGGACAAGAGACCCAGTACTTC. Translation gives CASSQPVGTSGGGGQETQYF.

This chain connects TRBV5-1 to TRBJ2-7, with D tentatively TRBD2 (6 bases). V lost 0 bases and J lost 3, with 10 bases in between. The germline CDR1 and CDR2 sequences are SGHRS and YFSETQ. CDR3 length equals 14 residues. CDR3 residues: CASSLAEEGYEQYF. The CDR3 DNA is TGCGCCAGCAGCTTGGCCGAGGAGGGCTACGAGCAGTACTTC. The full variable domain, its missing parts supplied by reference TRBV5-1 and TRBJ2-7, is KAGVTQTPRYLIKTRGQQVTLSCSPISGHRSVSWYQQTPGQGLQFLFEYFSETQRNKGNFPGRFSGRQFSNSRSEMNVSTLELGDSALYLCASSLAEEGYEQYFGPGTRLTVT.

This clone showed up just once. V and J are TRBV29-1 and TRBJ1-5; 7 bases agree with TRBD1. The trim removed 4 bases at V and 4 bases at J, leaving 4 bases unmatched. The CDR3 has 13 residues. CDR1 SQVTM and CDR2 ANQGSEA come from the germline V gene. The CDR3 coding sequence is TGCAGCGTTGTACAGGGGTTAAATCAGCCCCAGCATTTT. Its translation: CSVVQGLNQPQHF.

This chain joins TRBV30 and TRBJ2-1; the match to TRBD2 covers 12 bases. Per the germline V gene, CDR1 is GTSNPN and CDR2 is SVGIG (reference sequence). CDR3 length: 17 amino acids. The V segment lost 2 bases and the J segment 7 bases; nucleotides outside the gene matches: 12. CDR3 nucleotide sequence: TGTGCCTGGAGTAGGACTAGCGGGACCCCCCTGAGGAATGAGCAGTTCTTC. Its translation: CAWSRTSGTPLRNEQFF. Based on the CDR3 plus reference TRBV30 and TRBJ2-1, the full variable domain is SQTIHQWPATLVQPVGSPLSLECTVEGTSNPNLYWYRQAAGRGLQLLFYSVGIGQISSEVPQNLSASRPQDRQFILSSKKLLLSDSGFYLCAWSRTSGTPLRNEQFFGPGTRLTVL.